Below are 11 T cell receptor beta chains sequenced from a single sample in a study of T cells in Graves' hyperthyroidism and ophthalmopathy. Amplification yielded TCR beta CDR3 regions, with RNA transcripts as the source. The primer set for the first-round RT-PCR of the TCR CDR3 was HTBI. TCRdb reprocessed the multiplex PCR reads via MiXCR and lists one record per CDR3 protein. The table shows approximately 500,000 distinct CDR3 sequences, with just over 45% occurring only once. What was sequenced was peripheral blood or thyroid tissue (not recorded which). Receptors originate from a woman aged 18-35 years with Graves' hyperthyroidism.

This clonotype came up many times. The J gene is TRBJ2-5, the V gene TRBV24-1, with 7 bases that match TRBD1. The V gene end was trimmed by 4 bases and the J gene end by 2 bases; junction bases not matched to a gene: 6. Germline values: CDR1 KGHDR, CDR2 SFDVKD. This CDR3 comprises 15 residues. The CDR3, as DNA: TGTGCCACCAGTGACCTAACAGGGGATCAAGAGACCCAGTACTTC. Protein: CATSDLTGDQETQYF.

This clonotype was recorded many times. The chain recombines TRBV6-5 with TRBJ1-3; perhaps TRBD1 as D (6 bases). The CDR3 covers 15 residues. V lost 0 bases, J lost 5 bases, and 11 bases lay in between. Germline CDR1 MNHEY, CDR2 SVGAGI. CDR3 residues: CASSYSIRGRNTIYF. CDR3 DNA sequence: TGTGCCAGCAGTTACTCGATCAGGGGCAGAAACACCATATATTTT.

This clonotype came up many times. The gene calls are TRBV2 and TRBJ1-2; TRBD1 might be the D (5 bases). V was shortened by 8 bases and J by 8 bases, with 15 bases between the two germline ends. This CDR3 has 12 residues. CDR1 and CDR2 (germline): SNHLY, FYNNEI. The CDR3 is CASSWQRDGYTF. In DNA form, the CDR3 reads TGTGCCAGCTCATGGCAGAGGGACGGCTACACCTTC.

The chain uses TRBV7-3 and TRBJ1-4; 7 bases line up with TRBD1. The CDR3 sequence is 13 residues long. The V and J ends lost 4 bases and 11 bases, in that order; junction bases with no gene match: 7. Germline lookup yields CDR1 SGHTA and CDR2 FQGTGA. This chain's CDR3 is CASSSPGTAKLFF. The CDR3 nucleotides read TGTGCCAGCAGCTCCCCCGGGACAGCTAAACTGTTTTTT.

V usage is TRBV11-2 and J usage is TRBJ1-3; either TRBD1 or TRBD2 may fit D (5 bases each). TRBJ2-3 matches the DNA end more closely, so the J call is doubtful. This CDR3 has 14 amino acids. Germline CDR1 SGHAT, CDR2 FQNNGV. CDR3 DNA sequence: TGTGCCAGCAGCTTTGAGGGGAGCACAGATACGCAGTATTTT. Amino acids: CASSFEGSTDTQYF.

About this clonotype itself: Possible read error: a much larger clone is one base away. V gene TRBV25-1 combines with J gene TRBJ1-2; D may be TRBD1 (6 bases). CDR3 size: 14 residues. From germline, CDR1 is MGHDK and CDR2 SYGVNS. The CDR3 loop reads CASSTDRMSYDYTF. The CDR3 DNA sequence: TGTGCCAGCAGTACTGACAGGATGAGCTATGACTACACCTTC.

In this sample, this clonotype turned up many times. The rearrangement uses TRBV24-1 and TRBJ2-2; 12 bases map to TRBD2. Germline V gene sequence: CDR1 KGHDR, CDR2 SFDVKD. Trimming took 9 bases from V and 1 from J; bases not matched to a gene: 5. The CDR3 has 16 residues. The CDR3 coding sequence is TGTGCCACCTCGGCGGGACTAGCGGGGAACACCGGGGAGCTGTTTTTT. Encoded protein: CATSAGLAGNTGELFF.

On this clonotype: Mismatch with germline at one junction end may stem from a read error. The rearrangement uses TRBV5-4 and TRBJ1-2; D is ambiguous. Germline loops: CDR1 SGHNT, CDR2 YYREEE (reference sequence). The CDR3 loop spans 16 amino acids. CDR3 sequence: CASSLVAESGDYGYTF. For the CDR3, the DNA is TGCGCCAGCAGCTTGGTCGCCGAGTCCGGCGACTATGGCTACACCTTC.

This clonotype has a count of ten or more. This chain uses TRBV5-1 with TRBJ1-2; TRBD1 might be the D (5 bases). CDR3 length equals 15 residues. The V gene's germline CDR1 is SGHRS and CDR2 YFSETQ. The V end lost 4 bases, the J end lost 1 base, and 14 bases lay between the germline ends. As DNA, the CDR3 is TGCGCCAGCAGCGGAGGACACGTTGGTAACTATGGCTACACCTTC. Its translation: CASSGGHVGNYGYTF. Combining the CDR3 with reference TRBV5-1 and TRBJ1-2 gives the whole variable domain KAGVTQTPRYLIKTRGQQVTLSCSPISGHRSVSWYQQTPGQGLQFLFEYFSETQRNKGNFPGRFSGRQFSNSRSEMNVSTLELGDSALYLCASSGGHVGNYGYTFGSGTRLTVV.

V gene TRBV20-1 combines with J gene TRBJ1-1; 7 bases line up with TRBD1. The germline CDR1 and CDR2 sequences are DFQATT and SNEGSKA (reference sequence). The V and J ends lost 6 bases and 1 base, in that order; junction bases with no gene match: 14. This CDR3 has 16 residues. Written as DNA, the CDR3 is TGCAGTGCCAGCAGTTTTGGACAGGCCTGGAACACTGAAGCTTTCTTT. Translation: CSASSFGQAWNTEAFF.

This clonotype appeared a single time. V is TRBV29-1 and J is TRBJ2-1; 8 bases are shared with TRBD1. The CDR3 is 12 amino acids. After removal of 4 bases from V and 6 bases from J, the junction contained 2 bases not matched to a gene. Germline CDR1 is SQVTM and CDR2 is ANQGSEA. CDR3 DNA sequence: TGCAGCGTTGTACAGGGGGGCAATGAGCAGTTCTTC. Amino acids: CSVVQGGNEQFF.